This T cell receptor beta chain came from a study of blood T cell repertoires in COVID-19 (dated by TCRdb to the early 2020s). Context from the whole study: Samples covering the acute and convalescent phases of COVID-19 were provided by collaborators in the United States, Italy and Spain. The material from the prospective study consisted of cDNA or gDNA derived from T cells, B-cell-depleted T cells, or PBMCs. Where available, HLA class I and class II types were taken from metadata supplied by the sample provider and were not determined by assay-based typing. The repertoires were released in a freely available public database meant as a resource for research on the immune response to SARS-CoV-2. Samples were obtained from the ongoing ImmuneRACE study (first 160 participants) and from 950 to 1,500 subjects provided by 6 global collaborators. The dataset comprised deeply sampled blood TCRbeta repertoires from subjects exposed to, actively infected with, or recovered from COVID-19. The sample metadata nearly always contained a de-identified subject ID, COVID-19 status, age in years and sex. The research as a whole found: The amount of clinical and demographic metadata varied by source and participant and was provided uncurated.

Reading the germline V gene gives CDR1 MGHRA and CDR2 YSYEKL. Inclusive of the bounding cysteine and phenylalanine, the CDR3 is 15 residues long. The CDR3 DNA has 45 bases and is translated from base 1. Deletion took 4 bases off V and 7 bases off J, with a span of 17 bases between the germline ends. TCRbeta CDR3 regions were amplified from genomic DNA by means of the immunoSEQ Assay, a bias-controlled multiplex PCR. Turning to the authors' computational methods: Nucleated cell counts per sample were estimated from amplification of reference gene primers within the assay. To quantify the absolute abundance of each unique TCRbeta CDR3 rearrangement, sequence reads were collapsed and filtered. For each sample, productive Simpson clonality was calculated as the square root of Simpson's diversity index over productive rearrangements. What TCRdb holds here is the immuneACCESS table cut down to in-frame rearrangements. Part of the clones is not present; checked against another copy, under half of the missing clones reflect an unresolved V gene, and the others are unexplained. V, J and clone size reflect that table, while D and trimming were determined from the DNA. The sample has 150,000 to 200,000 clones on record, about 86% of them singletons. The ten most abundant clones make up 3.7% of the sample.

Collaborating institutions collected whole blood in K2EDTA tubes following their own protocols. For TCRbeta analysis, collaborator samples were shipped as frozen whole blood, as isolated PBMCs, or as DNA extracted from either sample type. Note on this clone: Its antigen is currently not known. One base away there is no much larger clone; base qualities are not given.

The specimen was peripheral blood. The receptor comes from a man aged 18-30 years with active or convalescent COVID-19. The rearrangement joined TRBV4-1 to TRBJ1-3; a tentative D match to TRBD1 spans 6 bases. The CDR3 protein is CASSLGTTVRNTIYF. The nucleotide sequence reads TGCGCCAGCAGCCTCGGGACAACCGTGAGGAACACCATATATTTT.